This T cell receptor beta chain stems from a study of response to subunit inactivated influenza vaccine. Study-level findings and limits: Seasonal influenza vaccination, on each occasion, was suggested by the authors to recruit few new T cells.

This clonotype was seen a handful of times. The antigen is unknown. Germline values: CDR1 SGHVS, CDR2 FQNEAQ. The CDR3 is made up of 13 amino acids. V was cut by 0 bases and J by 10 bases, with 10 bases left in between. MiXCR was run by TCRdb on the RT-PCR reads, yielding one entry per CDR3 protein. This sample has 430,000 or so distinct CDR3 sequences; approximately 11% occur once, and the top ten carry approximately 12%. The V and J genes are TRBV7-8 and TRBJ2-1, with TRBD1 as a possible D gene (6 bases). The sample consisted of PBMCs from blood, taken roughly 45 days after vaccination. The TCR comes from a man in his fifties who received an inactivated influenza vaccine. CDR3 DNA: TGTGCCAGCAGCTTAGCGGGGGCGGGCGAGCAGTTCTTC. Its protein product is CASSLAGAGEQFF.